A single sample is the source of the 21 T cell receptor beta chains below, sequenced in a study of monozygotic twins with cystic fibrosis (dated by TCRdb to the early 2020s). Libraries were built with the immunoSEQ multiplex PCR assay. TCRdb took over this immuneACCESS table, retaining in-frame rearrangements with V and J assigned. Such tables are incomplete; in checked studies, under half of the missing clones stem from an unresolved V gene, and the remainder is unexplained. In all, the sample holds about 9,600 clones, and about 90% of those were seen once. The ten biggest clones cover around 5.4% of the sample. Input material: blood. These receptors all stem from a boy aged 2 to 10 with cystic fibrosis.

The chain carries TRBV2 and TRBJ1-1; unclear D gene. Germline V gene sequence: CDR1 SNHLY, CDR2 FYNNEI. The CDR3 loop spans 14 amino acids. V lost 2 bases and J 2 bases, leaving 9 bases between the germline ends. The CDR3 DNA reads TGTGCCAGCAGTGAAAGGCCGAGAAACACTGAAGCTTTCTTT. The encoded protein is CASSERPRNTEAFF.

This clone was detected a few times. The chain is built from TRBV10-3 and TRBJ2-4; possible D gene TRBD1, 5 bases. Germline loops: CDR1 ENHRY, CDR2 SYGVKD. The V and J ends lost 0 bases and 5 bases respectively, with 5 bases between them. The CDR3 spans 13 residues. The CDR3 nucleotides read TGTGCCATCAGTGAGTCGACAGAAAACATTCAGTACTTC. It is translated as CAISESTENIQYF.

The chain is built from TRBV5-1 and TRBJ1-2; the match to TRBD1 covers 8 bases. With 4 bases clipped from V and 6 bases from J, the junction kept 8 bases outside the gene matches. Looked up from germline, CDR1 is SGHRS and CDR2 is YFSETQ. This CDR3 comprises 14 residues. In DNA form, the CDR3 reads TGCGCCAGCAGCGGGAGGACAGGGTTCGATGGCTACACCTTC. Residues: CASSGRTGFDGYTF.

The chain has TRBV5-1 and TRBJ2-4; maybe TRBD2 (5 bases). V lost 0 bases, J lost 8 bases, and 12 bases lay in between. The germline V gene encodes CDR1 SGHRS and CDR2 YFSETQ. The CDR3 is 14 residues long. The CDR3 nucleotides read TGCGCCAGCAGCTTGGCGGGGTTGGGAGACATTCAGTACTTC. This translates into CASSLAGLGDIQYF.

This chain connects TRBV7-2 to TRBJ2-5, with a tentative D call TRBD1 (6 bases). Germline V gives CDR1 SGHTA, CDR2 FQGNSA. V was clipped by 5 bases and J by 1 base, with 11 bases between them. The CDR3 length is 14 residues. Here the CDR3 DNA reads TGTGCCAGCAGCAAGCGGACAGTCCAAGAGACCCAGTACTTC. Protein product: CASSKRTVQETQYF.

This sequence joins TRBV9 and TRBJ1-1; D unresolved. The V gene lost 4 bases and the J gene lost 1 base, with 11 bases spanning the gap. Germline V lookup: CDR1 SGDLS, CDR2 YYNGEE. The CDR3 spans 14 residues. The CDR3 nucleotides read TGTGCCAGCAGCCTAGATTCTTCGAACACTGAAGCTTTCTTT. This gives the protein CASSLDSSNTEAFF.

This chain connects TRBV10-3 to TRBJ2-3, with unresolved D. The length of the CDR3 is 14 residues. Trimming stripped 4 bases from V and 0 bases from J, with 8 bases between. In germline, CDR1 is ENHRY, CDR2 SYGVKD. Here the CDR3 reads CAISAPSSTDTQYF. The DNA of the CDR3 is TGTGCCATCAGTGCACCTTCTAGCACAGATACGCAGTATTTT.

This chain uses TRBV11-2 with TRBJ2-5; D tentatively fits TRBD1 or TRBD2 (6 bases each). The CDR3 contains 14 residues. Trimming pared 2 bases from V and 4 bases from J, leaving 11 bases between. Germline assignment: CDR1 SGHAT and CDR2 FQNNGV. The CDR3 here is CASSLPGAGETQYF. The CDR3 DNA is TGTGCCAGCAGCTTACCGGGGGCGGGAGAGACCCAGTACTTC.

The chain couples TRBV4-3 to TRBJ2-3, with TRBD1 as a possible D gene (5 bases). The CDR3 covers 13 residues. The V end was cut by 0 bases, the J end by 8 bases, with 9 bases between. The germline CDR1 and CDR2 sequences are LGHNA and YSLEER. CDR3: CASSQDRGATQYF. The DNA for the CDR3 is TGCGCCAGCAGCCAAGACCGTGGGGCTACGCAGTATTTT.

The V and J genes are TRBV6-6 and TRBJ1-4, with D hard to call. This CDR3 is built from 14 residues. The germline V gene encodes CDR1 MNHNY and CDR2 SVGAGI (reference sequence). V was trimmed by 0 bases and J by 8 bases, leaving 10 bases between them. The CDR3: CASSYSNNIEKLFF. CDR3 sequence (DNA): TGTGCCAGCAGTTACTCGAATAACATCGAAAAACTGTTTTTT.

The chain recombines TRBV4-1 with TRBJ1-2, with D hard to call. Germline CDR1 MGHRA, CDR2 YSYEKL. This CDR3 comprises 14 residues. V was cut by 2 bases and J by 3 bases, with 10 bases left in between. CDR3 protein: CASSQQQRDYGYTF. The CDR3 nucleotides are TGCGCCAGCAGCCAACAGCAGCGTGACTATGGCTACACCTTC.

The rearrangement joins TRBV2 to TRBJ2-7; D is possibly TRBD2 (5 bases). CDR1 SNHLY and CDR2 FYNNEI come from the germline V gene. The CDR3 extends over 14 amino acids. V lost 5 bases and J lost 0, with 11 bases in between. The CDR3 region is CASSRTVSSYEQYF. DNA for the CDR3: TGTGCCAGCAGTAGGACTGTCAGCTCCTACGAGCAGTACTTC.

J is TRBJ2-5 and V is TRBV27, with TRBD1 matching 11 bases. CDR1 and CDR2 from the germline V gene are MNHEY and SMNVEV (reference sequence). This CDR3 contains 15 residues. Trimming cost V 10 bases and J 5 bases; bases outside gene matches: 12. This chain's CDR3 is CAINGTGGKGETQYF. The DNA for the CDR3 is TGTGCCATTAACGGGACAGGGGGTAAGGGGGAGACCCAGTACTTC.

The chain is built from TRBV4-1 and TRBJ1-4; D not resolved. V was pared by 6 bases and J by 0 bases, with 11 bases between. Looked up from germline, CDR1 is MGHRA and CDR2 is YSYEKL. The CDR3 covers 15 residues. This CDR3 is CASRELESTNEKLFF. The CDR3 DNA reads TGCGCCAGCAGGGAACTTGAATCAACTAATGAAAAACTGTTTTTT.

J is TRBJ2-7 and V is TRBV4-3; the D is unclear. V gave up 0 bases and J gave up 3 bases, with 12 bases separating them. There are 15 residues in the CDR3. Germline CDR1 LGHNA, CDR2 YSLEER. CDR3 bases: TGCGCCAGCAGCCAAGATAATGCGGCACACTACGAGCAGTACTTC. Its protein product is CASSQDNAAHYEQYF.

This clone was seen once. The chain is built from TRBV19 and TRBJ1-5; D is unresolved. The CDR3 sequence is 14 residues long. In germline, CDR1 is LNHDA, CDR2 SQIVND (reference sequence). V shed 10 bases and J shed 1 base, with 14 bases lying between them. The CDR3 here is CATSRQGSNQPQHF. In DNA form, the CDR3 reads TGTGCCACCTCTCGTCAAGGGAGCAATCAGCCCCAGCATTTT.

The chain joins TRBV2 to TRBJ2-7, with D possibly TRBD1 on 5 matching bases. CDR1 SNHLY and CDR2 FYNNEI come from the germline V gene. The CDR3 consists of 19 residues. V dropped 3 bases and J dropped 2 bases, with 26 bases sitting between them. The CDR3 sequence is CASSEGPQAQVRIPYEQYV. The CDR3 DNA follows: TGTGCCAGCAGTGAGGGCCCACAGGCCCAAGTAAGAATTCCCTACGAGCAGTACGTC.

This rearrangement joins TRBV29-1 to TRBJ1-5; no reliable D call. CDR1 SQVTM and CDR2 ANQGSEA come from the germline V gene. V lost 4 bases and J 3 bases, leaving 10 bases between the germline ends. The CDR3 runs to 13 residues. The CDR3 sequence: CSVGWGNNQPQHF. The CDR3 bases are TGCAGCGTTGGATGGGGAAACAATCAGCCCCAGCATTTT. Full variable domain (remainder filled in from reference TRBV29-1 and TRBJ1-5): SAVISQKPSRDICQRGTSLTIQCQVDSQVTMMFWYRQQPGQSLTLIATANQGSEATYESGFVIDKFPISRPNLTFSTLTVSNMSPEDSSIYLCSVGWGNNQPQHFGDGTRLSIL.

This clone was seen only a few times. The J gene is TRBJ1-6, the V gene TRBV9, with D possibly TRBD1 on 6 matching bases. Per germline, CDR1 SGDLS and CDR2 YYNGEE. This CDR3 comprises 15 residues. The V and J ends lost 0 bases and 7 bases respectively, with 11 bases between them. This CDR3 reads CASSVEDRQNSPLHF. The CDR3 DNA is TGTGCCAGCAGCGTAGAGGACAGACAGAATTCACCCCTCCACTTT. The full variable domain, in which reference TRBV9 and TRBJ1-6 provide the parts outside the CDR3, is DSGVTQTPKHLITATGQRVTLRCSPRSGDLSVYWYQQSLDQGLQFLIQYYNGEERAKGNILERFSAQQFPDLHSELNLSSLELGDSALYFCASSVEDRQNSPLHFGNGTRLTVT.

CDR3 nucleotide sequence: TGTGCCACAAACTCCGGGACAGGGAAAAATCAGCCCCAGCATTTT. It encodes CATNSGTGKNQPQHF. V is TRBV6-1 and J is TRBJ1-5; 9 bases line up with TRBD1. Germline CDR1 MNHNS, CDR2 SASEGT. The J segment lost 4 bases and the V segment lost 10 bases, leaving 11 bases of the junction unmatched. This CDR3 has 15 residues.

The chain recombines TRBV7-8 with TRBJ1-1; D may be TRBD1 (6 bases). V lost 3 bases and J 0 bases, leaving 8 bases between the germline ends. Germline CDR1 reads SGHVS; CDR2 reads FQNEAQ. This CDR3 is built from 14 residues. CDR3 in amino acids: CASSFGQMNTEAFF. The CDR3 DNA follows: TGTGCCAGCAGCTTCGGACAGATGAACACTGAAGCTTTCTTT.